Below, one T cell receptor beta chain is given with its context. The PCR ran on 60 Vbeta and 13 Jbeta primers. Measured with immunoSEQ multiplex PCR; TCRdb has only the in-frame clones, and not every one. The profile shows roughly 180,000 clones, approximately 84% of them singletons. From germline, CDR1 is LGHNA and CDR2 YNFKEQ. The trim removed 2 bases at V and 1 base at J, leaving 8 bases unmatched. The CDR3 extends over 17 amino acids. This entry belongs to a study of cytomegalovirus exposure and HLA in healthy donors. Across the study: Among the approximately 430 donors who were genotyped, about 79% fell in the genetic ancestry cluster that is associated with self-reported Caucasian donors.

This sequence originates from a man between 18 and 29 years old in good health and CMV-seronegative. The material sequenced was PBMCs. The V call is TRBV4-2, the J call TRBJ2-7; 10 bases align to TRBD2. Written as DNA, the CDR3 is TGTGCCAGCAGCCAATACACCCAGACTAGCGGGTCCTACGAGCAGTACTTC. This encodes CASSQYTQTSGSYEQYF.